Included here is one TCR beta chain sequence, with context. Its antigen is unknown. Base qualities were left out, and no much larger clone turns up one base away. The data originate from a study of blood T cell repertoires in COVID-19 (TCRdb year 2020). For context, the study as a whole: Collaborator samples came from the United States, Italy and Spain and covered acute and convalescent phases of COVID-19. The material from the prospective study consisted of cDNA or gDNA derived from T cells, B-cell-depleted T cells, or PBMCs. Subjects who had been exposed to COVID-19, were actively infected with it, or had recovered from it provided the deeply sampled blood TCRbeta repertoires that made up the dataset. A freely available public database, intended as a resource for researchers studying the immune response to SARS-CoV-2, is where the repertoires were released. The samples were drawn from two sources: the first 160 participants of the ongoing ImmuneRACE study, and 1,254 subjects contributed by 6 global collaborators. Sample metadata almost always included a de-identified subject ID, COVID-19 status, age in years and sex. HLA class I and class II types, where available, came from metadata supplied by the sample provider rather than from assay-based typing.

Overall study results and their limits: Clinical and demographic metadata were provided uncurated, with the amount varying by source and participant.

From the cysteine up to the phenylalanine, the CDR3 has a length of 13 residues. This entry keeps only the CDR3 DNA: 39 bases, framed from base 1. V is cut by 4 bases and J by 7 bases, and the space between the germline ends is 13 bases. According to the germline V gene, CDR1 reads MNHEY and CDR2 reads SVGAGI. The immunoSEQ Assay, a bias-controlled multiplex PCR, was used to amplify TCRbeta CDR3 regions from genomic DNA. As for the original processing: The number of nucleated cells in each sample was estimated by amplification of reference gene primers within the assay. To quantify the absolute abundance of each unique TCRbeta CDR3 rearrangement, sequence reads were collapsed and filtered. For each sample, productive Simpson clonality was calculated as the square root of Simpson's diversity index over productive rearrangements. TCRdb carries this immuneACCESS record with in-frame sequences only. Its versions omit some clonotypes, under half of them owing to an unresolved V gene in the studies checked, with the rest unexplained. From that table come the V and J calls and clone size; the DNA was used to work out D and trimming. The table for this sample lists approximately 51,000 clones; about 85% of them were counted only once. Jointly, the top ten make up 12% to 15% of the sample.

Collaborating institutions collected whole blood in K2EDTA tubes following their own protocols. For TCRbeta analysis, collaborators shipped samples as frozen whole blood, isolated PBMCs, or DNA extracted from either of those sample types. Recombination linked TRBV6-5 to TRBJ1-1; no D gene is confidently identified. The source of this sequence is a human donor in a cohort sampled during active COVID-19. Sequences were obtained from peripheral blood. The encoded CDR3 is CASSFSKGDEAFF. The DNA is as follows: TGTGCCAGCAGTTTCTCTAAGGGAGATGAAGCTTTCTTT.